The 11 T cell receptor beta chains below all came from one sample that was sequenced in a study of breast tumors, draining lymph nodes, adjacent tissues. Breast cancer patients provided tissue from their axillary draining lymph nodes. TCRdb reprocessed the multiplex PCR reads with MiXCR, giving one entry per CDR3 protein. The profile shows 170,000 or so distinct CDR3 sequences, around a third of them singletons. The specimen sequenced was axillary lymph node tissue. These receptors were collected from a female donor with breast cancer. Some clones in this sample may be carry-over from other donors' samples.

This clonotype was seen repeatedly, ten times or more. The V and J genes are TRBV18 and TRBJ2-5; D gene unclear. Germline V gives CDR1 KGHSH, CDR2 LQKENI. V lost 8 bases, J lost 4 bases, and 14 bases lay in between. The CDR3 has 13 residues. The CDR3 DNA is TGTGCCAGCGCGAAGGAGTTCCCAGAGACCCAGTACTTC. It encodes CASAKEFPETQYF.

The sample holds a few counts of this clonotype. J is TRBJ1-5 and V is TRBV12-3 or TRBV12-4; D is perhaps TRBD1 (6 bases). The length of the CDR3 is 15 residues. Trimming removed 6 bases at V and 2 bases at J, with 14 bases between. The CDR3 spells CASSHEGGGNQPQHF. The CDR3 coding sequence is TGTGCCAGCAGCCACGAGGGGGGTGGCAATCAGCCCCAGCATTTT.

V and J are TRBV7-9 and TRBJ2-7, with 7 bases fitting TRBD2. The CDR3 has 16 amino acids. The J segment lost 3 bases and the V segment lost 4 bases, leaving 12 bases of the junction unmatched. Germline V CDR1 and CDR2: SEHNR, FQNEAQ (reference sequence). The CDR3, as DNA: TGTGCCAGCAGCTCCTCCGGGGCGGGGGACCACTACGAGCAGTACTTC. Translating it yields CASSSSGAGDHYEQYF.

At least ten counts were recorded for this clonotype. This rearrangement joins TRBV7-8 to TRBJ2-1, with D maybe TRBD2 (5 bases). The CDR3 covers 16 residues. The ends were cut back, 7 bases at V and 3 bases at J, with 19 bases in the middle. Per the germline V gene, CDR1 is SGHVS and CDR2 is FQNEAQ. The DNA of the CDR3 is TGTGCCAGCAACAGAGAGGAGGCTAGCAGCTACAATGAGCAGTTCTTC. As protein: CASNREEASSYNEQFF. The full variable domain, its missing parts supplied by reference TRBV7-8 and TRBJ2-1, is GAGVSQSPRYKVAKRGQDVALRCDPISGHVSLFWYQQALGQGPEFLTYFQNEAQLDKSGLPSDRFFAERPEGSVSTLKIQRTQQEDSAVYLCASNREEASSYNEQFFGPGTRLTVL.

The rearrangement uses TRBV4-1 and TRBJ2-1; the D gene is possibly TRBD1 (6 bases). The end of the DNA aligns better with TRBJ2-7, so the J call may be wrong. The CDR3 is made up of 15 amino acids. Germline values: CDR1 MGHRA, CDR2 YSYEKL. Here the CDR3 DNA reads TGCGCCAGCAGCCGAGACAGGAGCTCCTACAATGAGCAGTACTTC. It encodes CASSRDRSSYNEQYF.

A word on this clonotype: Germline and junction disagree at one end, which may indicate a read error. As DNA, the CDR3 is TGTGCCAGCAGCCTGGGACAGATGGACGAGCAGTGCTTC. Protein sequence: CASSLGQMDEQCF. This chain links TRBV12-3 or TRBV12-4 with TRBJ2-7; 7 nucleotides line up with TRBD1. This CDR3 has 13 amino acids.

The rearrangement links TRBV27 to TRBJ1-2; 10 bases agree with TRBD1. CDR3 length: 14 amino acids. Germline CDR1 reads MNHEY; CDR2 reads SMNVEV (reference sequence). The junction had 10 bases not matched to a gene; V was cut back by 8 bases and J by 7 bases. The chain's CDR3 is CASGASGTGVGYTF. Here the CDR3 DNA reads TGTGCCAGCGGCGCCTCCGGGACAGGGGTTGGCTACACCTTC.

V gene TRBV6-2 or TRBV6-3 combines with J gene TRBJ2-5; TRBD2 matches at 8 bases. The V segment lost 7 bases and the J segment 4 bases; nucleotides outside the gene matches: 8. CDR3 length equals 14 residues. Germline values: CDR1 MNHEY, CDR2 SVGEGT. CDR3 nucleotides: TGTGCCAGCACCGGGGGACTAGGAACAGAGACCCAGTACTTC. Its translation: CASTGGLGTETQYF.

This clonotype was observed at least ten times. This chain links TRBV11-3 with TRBJ2-7, with D hard to call. The V gene lost 5 bases and the J gene lost 2 bases, with 13 bases spanning the gap. Germline assignment: CDR1 SGHNT and CDR2 YENEEA. This CDR3 region has 14 residues. The CDR3 DNA is TGTGCCAGCAGCCCCGAGCAGGCGGCCTACGAGCAGTACTTC. Translation gives CASSPEQAAYEQYF.

This clonotype has a count of ten or more. The chain couples TRBV6-1 to TRBJ1-2, with 8 bases identical to TRBD1. CDR1 is MNHNS and CDR2 is SASEGT in the germline V gene. The CDR3 is 13 residues long. The J segment lost 6 bases and the V segment lost 7 bases, leaving 7 bases of the junction unmatched. The CDR3 protein is CASTLRTGNGYTF. The CDR3 DNA sequence: TGTGCCAGCACCCTGAGGACAGGGAATGGCTACACCTTC.

This clonotype was detected ten times or more. The chain links TRBV4-2 to TRBJ1-2, with D possibly matching TRBD1 (5 bases). Trimming pared 4 bases from V and 3 bases from J, leaving 9 bases between. The germline gives CDR1 LGHNA, CDR2 YNFKEQ. The CDR3 extends over 13 amino acids. CDR3: CASSPRGDYGYTF. The CDR3 DNA follows: TGTGCCAGCAGCCCCCGGGGCGACTATGGCTACACCTTC.